This entry lists 14 T cell receptor beta chains sequenced from one sample in a study of a mutant IDH1 vaccine in newly diagnosed glioma. Measured with immunoSEQ multiplex PCR; TCRdb has only the in-frame clones, and not every one. This sample has 75,000 to 100,000 clones, with roughly 90% found just once. Indicated time point: baseline, week 1 (first vaccination visit). Specified treatment: pre-vaccination baseline after standard-of-care therapy. The sample in question was PBMCs, obtained from a glioma patient treated with radiotherapy, temozolomide or both. These receptors were collected from a woman between 45 and 65 years old with glioma.

This chain uses TRBV28 with TRBJ2-5; D is perhaps TRBD1 or TRBD2 (7 bases each). The J call may be wrong; the DNA end is better matched by TRBJ2-7. The germline CDR1 and CDR2 sequences are MDHEN and SYDVKM. This CDR3 region has 14 residues. DNA of the CDR3: TGTGCCAGCAGTCGACAGGGAGGGACCTACGAGCAGTACTTC. Translated: CASSRQGGTYEQYF.

The chain joins TRBV27 to TRBJ2-5; a weak D match, TRBD1 (5 bases). Trimming took off 3 bases at V and 4 bases at J, with 12 bases between the two ends. The CDR3 runs 14 residues. From germline, CDR1 is MNHEY and CDR2 SMNVEV (reference sequence). CDR3 coding DNA: TGTGCCAGCAGTTTTTGGGGCAGCAGAGAGACCCAGTACTTC. Amino acid sequence: CASSFWGSRETQYF.

This chain connects TRBV2 to TRBJ2-2, with TRBD2 matching 8 bases. The germline gives CDR1 SNHLY, CDR2 FYNNEI. Trimming cost V 4 bases and J 5 bases; bases outside gene matches: 3. The CDR3 loop spans 14 amino acids. Here the CDR3 DNA reads TGTGCCAGCAGTGGTCCGGGGGGGACCGGGGAGCTGTTTTTT. It is translated as CASSGPGGTGELFF.

This clone was observed once. The chain recombines TRBV11-1 with TRBJ2-3, with TRBD2 matching over 10 bases. With 4 bases clipped from V and 2 bases from J, the junction kept 6 bases outside the gene matches. CDR1 is SGHAT and CDR2 is FQDESV in the germline V gene (reference sequence). CDR3 length equals 16 residues. The CDR3 sequence is CASSSGLAQDTDTQYF. The CDR3 DNA reads TGTGCCAGCAGCTCGGGACTAGCGCAGGACACAGATACGCAGTATTTT.

The chain joins TRBV7-8 to TRBJ1-3; tentatively, D is TRBD1 (6 bases). Deletions cut 0 bases from V and 2 bases from J, with 11 bases between. The CDR3 has 16 amino acids. Germline V gene data show CDR1 as SGHVS and CDR2 as FQNEAQ. The CDR3 nucleotides are TGTGCCAGCAGCTTAGCGGCAGGGGCAGCTGGAAACACCATATATTTT. Translation gives CASSLAAGAAGNTIYF.

The count of this clone is one. The chain is built from TRBV19 and TRBJ1-1, with 9 bases lining up with TRBD1. Germline V gene lookup returns CDR1 LNHDA and CDR2 SQIVND (reference sequence). The CDR3 runs to 15 residues. The V and J ends lost 8 bases and 4 bases, in that order; junction bases with no gene match: 11. The CDR3 nucleotides are TGTGCCAGTTTCCCTCCGGGACAGGGCTCCACTGAAGCTTTCTTT. This encodes CASFPPGQGSTEAFF.

This clone showed up just once. V gene TRBV13 combines with J gene TRBJ1-1; D is possibly TRBD1 (6 bases). This CDR3 spans 15 amino acids. Germline V gene sequence: CDR1 PRHDT, CDR2 FYEKMQ (reference sequence). V was cut by 7 bases and J by 4 bases, with 19 bases left in between. The CDR3 sequence is CASTPQRGLGTEAFF. The CDR3 coding sequence is TGTGCCAGCACCCCCCAGCGGGGGCTGGGCACTGAAGCTTTCTTT.

To note about this clone: One junction end does not reproduce the germline sequence, and a read error may be involved. The chain employs TRBV7-7 and TRBJ2-7; 12 bases map to TRBD2. CDR3 length: 14 amino acids. Germline V gene lookup returns CDR1 SSHAT and CDR2 FNYEAQ (reference sequence). CDR3 nucleotide sequence: TGTGCTAGCAGTTCGACTAGCGGGAGTGATGAGCAGTACTTC. The encoded protein is CASSSTSGSDEQYF.

This chain joins TRBV9 and TRBJ2-1; D might be TRBD1 or TRBD2, each matching 5 bases. Trimming stripped 0 bases from V and 3 bases from J, with 22 bases between. The CDR3 covers 19 residues. Germline V gene lookup returns CDR1 SGDLS and CDR2 YYNGEE. In nucleotides, the CDR3 is TGTGCCAGCAGCGTAGGTGCCGCAGATTCCCTTGGGGGCTACAATGAGCAGTTCTTC. This gives the protein CASSVGAADSLGGYNEQFF.

The chain employs TRBV5-1 and TRBJ2-1; TRBD1 aligns across 7 bases. The CDR3 runs 15 residues. Germline lookup yields CDR1 SGHRS and CDR2 YFSETQ. V lost 0 bases and J lost 8; bases outside the gene matches: 8. CDR3 region: CASSLADRERDEQFF. The CDR3 region has the DNA TGCGCCAGCAGCTTGGCCGACAGGGAGAGAGATGAGCAGTTCTTC. Complete variable domain (other parts from reference TRBV5-1 and TRBJ2-1): KAGVTQTPRYLIKTRGQQVTLSCSPISGHRSVSWYQQTPGQGLQFLFEYFSETQRNKGNFPGRFSGRQFSNSRSEMNVSTLELGDSALYLCASSLADRERDEQFFGPGTRLTVL.

The V and J genes are TRBV7-9 and TRBJ2-5; no clear D. There are 13 residues in the CDR3. The V gene lost 5 bases and the J gene lost 2 bases, with 9 bases spanning the gap. Germline V gene lookup returns CDR1 SEHNR and CDR2 FQNEAQ (reference sequence). The CDR3 spells CASSPVGQETQYF. The DNA of the CDR3 is TGTGCCAGCAGCCCCGTCGGGCAAGAGACCCAGTACTTC.

The chain joins TRBV5-1 to TRBJ2-7, with 10 bases that match TRBD1. CDR3 length: 14 residues. Germline CDR1 is SGHRS and CDR2 is YFSETQ. V trimming: 2 bases; J trimming: 5 bases; junction bases outside the gene matches: 4. The CDR3 is CASSFRDRGHEQYF. CDR3 in DNA: TGCGCCAGCAGCTTCCGGGACAGGGGCCACGAGCAGTACTTC.

This chain connects TRBV7-9 to TRBJ2-7, with D possibly matching TRBD2 (6 bases). CDR3 size: 15 residues. Trimming removed 4 bases at V and 5 bases at J, with 18 bases between. Germline loops: CDR1 SEHNR, CDR2 FQNEAQ (reference sequence). The CDR3 here is CASSSGYGGNHEQYF. CDR3 coding DNA: TGTGCCAGCAGCTCCGGTTACGGGGGTAACCACGAGCAGTACTTC.

The chain combines TRBV6-6 with TRBJ2-7; D gene ambiguous. In germline, CDR1 is MNHNY, CDR2 SVGAGI (reference sequence). CDR3 length equals 11 residues. V was cut by 7 bases and J by 4 bases, with 8 bases left in between. In DNA, the CDR3 is TGTGCCAGCACCCAATATTACGAGCAGTACTTC. This encodes CASTQYYEQYF.